What follows are 12 T cell receptor beta chains derived from one specimen sequenced in a study of T cell responses to AZD1222 COVID-19 vaccine. Assay: immunoSEQ multiplex PCR; the TCRdb copy retains only in-frame clones and omits some. The data hold 35,000 to 50,000 clones, with around 80% observed a single time. Material: peripheral blood, obtained 28 days after the second dose of the MenACWY control vaccine. The source is an adult who received the MenACWY meningococcal vaccine as a control.

The chain uses TRBV2 and TRBJ1-1, with a possible D match to TRBD1 (5 bases). The length of the CDR3 is 13 residues. Trimming cost V 3 bases and J 6 bases, with 11 bases left between them. Germline CDR1 SNHLY, CDR2 FYNNEI. CDR3 residues: CASSENGDAEAFF. The CDR3 region has the DNA TGTGCCAGCAGTGAGAATGGGGACGCTGAAGCTTTCTTT.

This clone is a singleton in its sample. The gene calls are TRBV24-1 and TRBJ1-1; 7 bases agree with TRBD1. Trimming removed 3 bases from V and 7 bases from J; junction bases left unmatched: 13. CDR1 and CDR2 (germline): KGHDR, SFDVKD. The CDR3 consists of 16 residues. The CDR3: CATSDPQTGRGDEAFF. Here the CDR3 DNA reads TGTGCCACCAGTGATCCTCAGACAGGGAGGGGAGATGAAGCTTTCTTT.

J is TRBJ2-5 and V is TRBV29-1; TRBD1 is a possible D gene (6 bases). Trimming stripped 7 bases from V and 10 bases from J, with 16 bases between. The germline CDR1 and CDR2 sequences are SQVTM and ANQGSEA. The CDR3 extends over 11 amino acids. CDR3 sequence: CSAQQGRGQYF. CDR3 DNA: TGCAGCGCCCAACAGGGTCGGGGCCAGTACTTC.

V gene TRBV10-3 combines with J gene TRBJ1-1; D is ambiguous. The length of the CDR3 is 13 residues. The germline V and J ends were trimmed by 1 base and 1 base, with 4 bases remaining between them. Germline V gene sequence: CDR1 ENHRY, CDR2 SYGVKD. The DNA for the CDR3 is TGTGCCATCAGTGAGTTTGCGAACACTGAAGCTTTCTTT. It is translated as CAISEFANTEAFF.

V gene TRBV28 combines with J gene TRBJ1-1; possible D gene TRBD1, 5 bases. The CDR3 length is 13 residues. The V gene lost 2 bases and the J gene lost 4 bases, with 8 bases spanning the gap. Germline V gene data show CDR1 as MDHEN and CDR2 as SYDVKM. This chain's CDR3 is CASSLGGSTEAFF. CDR3 nucleotides: TGTGCCAGCAGTTTAGGGGGGTCCACTGAAGCTTTCTTT. Combining the CDR3 with reference TRBV28 and TRBJ1-1 gives the whole variable domain DVKVTQSSRYLVKRTGEKVFLECVQDMDHENMFWYRQDPGLGLRLIYFSYDVKMKEKGDIPEGYSVSREKKERFSLILESASTNQTSMYLCASSLGGSTEAFFGQGTRLTVV.

The chain links TRBV10-3 to TRBJ1-5; possibly TRBD1 for D (6 bases). The ends were cut back, 10 bases at V and 0 bases at J, with 13 bases in the middle. Germline CDR1 is ENHRY and CDR2 is SYGVKD. The CDR3 has 14 residues. The CDR3 reads CASRTEYSNQPQHF. CDR3 bases: TGTGCCAGTCGGACAGAGTATAGCAATCAGCCCCAGCATTTT.

The chain links TRBV28 to TRBJ2-3, with a possible D match to TRBD1 (5 bases). This CDR3 has 16 residues. In germline, CDR1 is MDHEN, CDR2 SYDVKM. V lost 5 bases to trimming and J lost 2 bases, with 17 bases between them. The CDR3 sequence is CASSPNLQGPTDTQYF. CDR3 DNA: TGTGCCAGCAGTCCTAACCTCCAGGGCCCCACAGATACGCAGTATTTT.

This sequence joins TRBV5-1 and TRBJ2-5, with unresolved D. V was clipped by 4 bases and J by 6 bases, with 7 bases between them. Germline loops: CDR1 SGHRS, CDR2 YFSETQ. This CDR3 spans 11 amino acids. The CDR3 here is CASSAAKTQYF. The DNA for the CDR3 is TGCGCCAGCAGCGCAGCGAAGACCCAGTACTTC.

The rearrangement joins TRBV12-3 or TRBV12-4 to TRBJ1-5; no clear D. Trimming took 2 bases from V and 6 from J, leaving 5 bases between them. This CDR3 region has 12 residues. The CDR3 loop reads CASSLKPQPQHF. As DNA, the CDR3 is TGTGCCAGCAGTTTAAAGCCTCAGCCCCAGCATTTT.

The gene calls are TRBV7-9 and TRBJ1-1; D might be TRBD1 (6 bases). The CDR3 is 15 amino acids. Looked up from germline, CDR1 is SEHNR and CDR2 is FQNEAQ (reference sequence). V was shortened by 5 bases and J by 3 bases, with 16 bases between the two germline ends. The CDR3 nucleotides are TGTGCCAGCAGCCCGGGGGGCGGGAGGGACACTGAAGCTTTCTTT. This encodes CASSPGGGRDTEAFF. The whole variable domain, remainder taken from reference TRBV7-9 and TRBJ1-1, is DTGVSQNPRHKITKRGQNVTFRCDPISEHNRLYWYRQTLGQGPEFLTYFQNEAQLEKSRLLSDRFSAERPKGSFSTLEIQRTEQGDSAMYLCASSPGGGRDTEAFFGQGTRLTVV.

The CDR3 sequence: CASTRTGGKTEAFF. DNA of the CDR3: TGTGCCAGCACTAGAACAGGGGGCAAGACTGAAGCTTTCTTT. The genes are TRBV6-5 and TRBJ1-1; 9 bases align to TRBD1. With 7 bases clipped from V and 5 bases from J, the junction kept 8 bases outside the gene matches. The germline V gene has CDR1 MNHEY and CDR2 SVGAGI. CDR3 length: 14 amino acids.

The V gene is TRBV30, the J gene TRBJ1-5, with 9 bases lining up with TRBD1. This CDR3 has 17 amino acids. Per the germline V gene, CDR1 is GTSNPN and CDR2 is SVGIG (reference sequence). V shed 7 bases and J 0 bases; nucleotides not matched to a gene: 13. In DNA form, the CDR3 reads TGTGCCTCAACCCGGGACAGGGTCCGATATAGCAATCAGCCCCAGCATTTT. Protein: CASTRDRVRYSNQPQHF.